The next 3 T cell receptor beta chains were all read from a single sample in a study of identical twins. Each CDR3 protein gets one entry after TCRdb re-called the 5' RACE reads with MiXCR. This table holds approximately 300,000 distinct CDR3 sequences, roughly 10% found once. These sequences were also reported in another study, on yellow fever vaccine responses in identical twins.

The sequenced material came from CD8+ T cells sorted from blood. The source of these receptors is a young woman in good health.

J is TRBJ2-5 and V is TRBV27; 10 bases match TRBD2. Trimming removed 5 bases from V and 5 bases from J; junction bases left unmatched: 5. This CDR3 has 14 amino acids. CDR1 is MNHEY, CDR2 SMNVEV, per germline (reference sequence). The DNA of the CDR3 is TGTGCCAGCAGTCGCTCAGCGGGGGGGGAGACCCAGTACTTC. This codes for CASSRSAGGETQYF.

With regard to this clonotype: The CDR3 does not end in the conserved phenylalanine or tryptophan, so this is likely a read error. In DNA, the CDR3 is TGTGCCAGTAGTCCGCGGGACCGGGACAATGAGCAGTTCGTC. Its protein product is CASSPRDRDNEQFV. The chain uses TRBV19 and TRBJ2-1; TRBD2 is a possible D gene (6 bases). Germline V gene data show CDR1 as LNHDA and CDR2 as SQIVND (reference sequence). V shed 5 bases and J shed 5 bases, with 13 bases lying between them. This CDR3 is built from 14 residues.

This clonotype appeared a few times. The CDR3 coding sequence is TGTGCCAGCAGTTTTCCGACCGGCTACACCTTC. Its translation is CASSFPTGYTF. This chain connects TRBV6-2 or TRBV6-3 to TRBJ1-2; no clear D gene. With 4 bases removed from V and 8 bases from J, the gap between germline ends came to 8 bases. In germline, CDR1 is MNHEY, CDR2 SVGEGT. CDR3 length: 11 residues.